The clone carrying this T cell receptor beta chain appeared many times. Any patient presenting with uncontrolled infection, other autoimmune disease, pregnancy or lactation was left out. This sample is drawn from a study of T cells in Graves' hyperthyroidism and ophthalmopathy. Trimming removed 6 bases from V and 2 bases from J, with 8 bases in between. This CDR3 has 13 residues. Amplified regions were TCR beta CDR3 sequences from RNA transcripts. The HTBI set primed first-round TCR CDR3 RT-PCR. TCRdb processed the multiplex PCR reads anew with MiXCR; each CDR3 protein has one entry. This repertoire shows about 600,000 distinct CDR3 sequences, about 14% found once; its top ten account for approximately 6.4%.

The TCR originated in a woman aged 18-29 years with Graves' ophthalmopathy. The V call is TRBV12-3 or TRBV12-4, the J call TRBJ2-1; D unresolved. Sequencing was done on a sample of blood. CDR3 DNA sequence: TGTGCCAGCAGCCTTCTGACCTACAATGAGCAGTTCTTC. Translation: CASSLLTYNEQFF.